This TCR beta chain emerged from a study of blood T cell repertoires in COVID-19. Measured with immunoSEQ multiplex PCR; TCRdb has only the in-frame clones, and not every one. The repertoire holds tens of thousands of clones, with 85% to 90% as singletons. The sequenced sample was peripheral blood. The sequence came from a man aged 65-85 years with active COVID-19.

CDR3: CASSVAVGGSSGGYTF. The CDR3 nucleotides are TGTGCCAGCAGCGTAGCTGTTGGGGGGAGTTCTGGAGGCTACACCTTC. The chain employs TRBV9 and TRBJ1-2, with a tentative D call TRBD1 (5 bases). Looked up from germline, CDR1 is SGDLS and CDR2 is YYNGEE. The CDR3 covers 16 residues. V gave up 0 bases and J gave up 8 bases, with 20 bases separating them.